This T cell receptor beta chain was sequenced in a study of STAT3 mutations in large granular lymphocyte leukemia. Study-wide background: 40% of treated T-LGLL patients showed hematologic response to immunosuppression. Study-wide points: Every T-cell large granular lymphocyte leukemia patient had at least one immunodominant TCR beta clonotype.

In regard to this clone: Its target is unknown.

Data came from immunoSEQ multiplex PCR; TCRdb stores just in-frame clones and leaves some out. The data hold 12,000 or so clones, with roughly 87% observed a single time. The clonotype comes from a man older than 75 with T-cell large granular lymphocyte leukemia. Some clones in this sample may be carry-over from other donors' samples. The sample taken for sequencing was peripheral blood mononuclear cells.

The DNA for the CDR3 is TGTGCCTGGAGTGTATTTGGGTCAGCAACTTCCTACAATGAGCAGTTCTTC. The encoded protein is CAWSVFGSATSYNEQFF. The rearrangement links TRBV30 to TRBJ2-1; D is undetermined. Per the germline V gene, CDR1 is GTSNPN and CDR2 is SVGIG (reference sequence). V lost 0 bases and J lost 1, with 16 bases in between. The CDR3 runs to 17 residues. Full variable domain (outside the CDR3, taken from reference TRBV30 and TRBJ2-1): SQTIHQWPATLVQPVGSPLSLECTVEGTSNPNLYWYRQAAGRGLQLLFYSVGIGQISSEVPQNLSASRPQDRQFILSSKKLLLSDSGFYLCAWSVFGSATSYNEQFFGPGTRLTVL.